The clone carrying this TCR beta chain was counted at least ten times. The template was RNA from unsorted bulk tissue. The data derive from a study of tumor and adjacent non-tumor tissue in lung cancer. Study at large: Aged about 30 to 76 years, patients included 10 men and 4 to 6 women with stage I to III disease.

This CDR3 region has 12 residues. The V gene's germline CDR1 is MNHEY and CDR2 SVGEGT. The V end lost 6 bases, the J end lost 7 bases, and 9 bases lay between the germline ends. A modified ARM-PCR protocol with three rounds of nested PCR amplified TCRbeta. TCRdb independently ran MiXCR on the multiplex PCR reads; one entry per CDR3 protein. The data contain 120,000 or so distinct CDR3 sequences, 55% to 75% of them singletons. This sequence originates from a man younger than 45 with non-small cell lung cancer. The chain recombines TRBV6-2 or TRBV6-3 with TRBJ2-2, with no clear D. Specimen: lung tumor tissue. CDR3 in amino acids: CASRQRSGELFF. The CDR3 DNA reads TGTGCCAGCAGACAACGAAGCGGGGAGCTGTTTTTT.